This T cell receptor beta chain was identified during a study of sequential checkpoint blockade in melanoma. CDR1 and CDR2 from the germline V gene are MNHEY and SMNVEV (reference sequence). The CDR3 has 17 amino acids. V dropped 5 bases and J dropped 5 bases, with 22 bases sitting between them. Stated treatment: randomized to nivolumab then ipilimumab (arm A) or the reverse (arm B). Using immunoSEQ multiplex PCR, the repertoire was profiled, and TCRdb retains in-frame clones only, with some absent. The table shows 35,000 to 45,000 clones, with 70% to 90% occurring only once. This clonotype originated in a human donor with melanoma. Sequencing was performed on CD8+ T cells sorted from blood (inferred from file names), taken from a patient given nivolumab and ipilimumab in sequence. The chain has TRBV27 and TRBJ2-1; D might be TRBD2 (6 bases). CDR3 nucleotides: TGTGCCAGCAGTCCAATGACAGTCCGCGGGATAGACAATGAGCAGTTCTTC. Translation gives CASSPMTVRGIDNEQFF.